This entry lists 15 T cell receptor beta chains sequenced from one sample in a study of shared clonotypes between healthy human individuals. Libraries were prepared by immunoSEQ multiplex PCR; TCRdb keeps only in-frame clonotypes and omits some of them. The table has 550,000 to 850,000 clones, around 74% seen once. The sample consisted of memory CD4+ T cells sorted from blood. The subset was: CD45RA-negative fraction. All receptors derive from a woman in her thirties in good health.

This sequence joins TRBV19 and TRBJ2-1; D is uncertain. Trimming took 8 bases from V and 0 from J, leaving 14 bases between them. The CDR3 is made up of 15 amino acids. Germline V lookup: CDR1 LNHDA, CDR2 SQIVND (reference sequence). This CDR3 reads CASAGRTSSYNEQFF. DNA for the CDR3: TGTGCCAGTGCCGGCCGGACGAGCTCCTACAATGAGCAGTTCTTC.

The chain couples TRBV5-1 to TRBJ1-2; no clear D. V was clipped by 4 bases and J by 8 bases, with 18 bases between them. Germline V gene data show CDR1 as SGHRS and CDR2 as YFSETQ. The CDR3 loop spans 14 amino acids. The CDR3 DNA reads as TGCGCCAGCAGCCCCTTTGAGGGAGTTGGGGGCTACACCTTC. This codes for CASSPFEGVGGYTF.

This clone was seen a few times. V usage is TRBV27 and J usage is TRBJ2-7, with 10 bases fitting TRBD1. CDR1 is MNHEY, CDR2 SMNVEV, per germline (reference sequence). The CDR3 runs to 15 residues. After removal of 2 bases from V and 7 bases from J, the junction contained 8 bases not matched to a gene. The CDR3 protein is CASSLTGTGVGEQYF. The CDR3 DNA sequence: TGTGCCAGCAGTTTAACCGGGACAGGGGTGGGGGAGCAGTACTTC.

J is TRBJ1-1 and V is TRBV5-1, with TRBD1 matching over 8 bases. Germline-derived CDR1 and CDR2 are SGHRS and YFSETQ. CDR3 size: 14 residues. The trim removed 4 bases at V and 11 bases at J, leaving 13 bases unmatched. CDR3 nucleotide sequence: TGCGCCAGCAGCCCCGTCAACCGGACAGGGCTCGCTTTCTTT. It encodes CASSPVNRTGLAFF. Drawing the rest from reference TRBV5-1 and TRBJ1-1, the complete variable domain is KAGVTQTPRYLIKTRGQQVTLSCSPISGHRSVSWYQQTPGQGLQFLFEYFSETQRNKGNFPGRFSGRQFSNSRSEMNVSTLELGDSALYLCASSPVNRTGLAFFGQGTRLTVV.

V gene TRBV18 combines with J gene TRBJ1-1; 8 bases fit TRBD1. Germline CDR1 reads KGHSH; CDR2 reads LQKENI. V trimming: 3 bases; J trimming: 7 bases; junction bases outside the gene matches: 7. The CDR3 covers 14 residues. CDR3 protein: CASSPRPGQDEAFF. The CDR3 coding sequence is TGTGCCAGCTCACCGCGCCCGGGACAGGATGAAGCTTTCTTT. Looking up the rest from reference TRBV18 and TRBJ1-1 gives the full variable domain: NAGVMQNPRHLVRRRGQEARLRCSPMKGHSHVYWYRQLPEEGLKFMVYLQKENIIDESGMPKERFSAEFPKEGPSILRIQQVVRGDSAAYFCASSPRPGQDEAFFGQGTRLTVV.

The chain is built from TRBV10-3 and TRBJ2-2, with 7 bases fitting TRBD2. This CDR3 has 16 residues. V trimming: 3 bases; J trimming: 0 bases; junction bases outside the gene matches: 4. Per germline, CDR1 ENHRY and CDR2 SYGVKD. Here the CDR3 reads CAISDTGTTNTGELFF. The CDR3 DNA reads TGTGCCATCAGTGACACCGGGACTACGAACACCGGGGAGCTGTTTTTT.

The V gene is TRBV11-2, the J gene TRBJ1-1; the D gene is possibly TRBD1 (5 bases). The V and J ends lost 4 bases and 10 bases respectively, with 22 bases between them. CDR3 length: 15 residues. Germline V lookup: CDR1 SGHAT, CDR2 FQNNGV. The CDR3 DNA is TGTGCCAGCAGCTGGTGGATGGGGGGGGAAAGAGGAGCTTTCTTT. Translation gives CASSWWMGGERGAFF.

J is TRBJ1-5 and V is TRBV9; D gene ambiguous. The germline V gene has CDR1 SGDLS and CDR2 YYNGEE. The CDR3 is 15 residues long. Trimming took 3 bases from V and 1 from J, leaving 11 bases between them. CDR3: CASSDGAGSNQPQHF. CDR3 DNA sequence: TGTGCCAGCAGCGACGGAGCCGGGAGCAATCAGCCCCAGCATTTT.

This clone was counted once. The chain has TRBV4-1 and TRBJ1-4; TRBD1 matches at 7 bases. Germline values: CDR1 MGHRA, CDR2 YSYEKL. This CDR3 contains 16 residues. Trimming cost V 3 bases and J 0 bases; bases outside gene matches: 4. The CDR3 bases are TGCGCCAGCAGCCAGGGGACAGTCGCAACTAATGAAAAACTGTTTTTT. Its protein is CASSQGTVATNEKLFF.

This chain joins TRBV30 and TRBJ1-1, with D perhaps matching TRBD1 (6 bases). The V gene lost 1 base and the J gene lost 4 bases, with 13 bases spanning the gap. Germline V gene lookup returns CDR1 GTSNPN and CDR2 SVGIG (reference sequence). The CDR3 is 14 amino acids. This CDR3 is CAWSGMGAPTEAFF. CDR3 DNA: TGTGCCTGGAGTGGCATGGGGGCGCCCACTGAAGCTTTCTTT.

This chain uses TRBV5-4 with TRBJ2-2; D is tentatively TRBD1 or TRBD2 (5 bases each). Germline CDR1 is SGHNT and CDR2 is YYREEE (reference sequence). The ends were cut back, 0 bases at V and 3 bases at J, with 15 bases in the middle. The CDR3 runs to 17 residues. This CDR3 is CASSLDNFGTDTGELFF. Here the CDR3 DNA reads TGTGCCAGCAGCTTGGACAACTTTGGGACGGACACCGGGGAGCTGTTTTTT.

This clone was found once. A read error is possible here, since a much larger clone lies one base away. The V and J genes are TRBV2 and TRBJ1-1; no clear D. The CDR3 has 12 residues. Germline values: CDR1 SNHLY, CDR2 FYNNEI. Trimming took off 5 bases at V and 1 base at J, with 5 bases between the two ends. The CDR3 DNA sequence: TGTGCCAGCAGTTACAGGAACACTGAAGCTTTCTTT. Its translation: CASSYRNTEAFF.

V gene TRBV27 combines with J gene TRBJ2-1, with 10 nucleotides matching TRBD2. Germline-derived CDR1 and CDR2 are MNHEY and SMNVEV (reference sequence). The CDR3 contains 18 residues. J lost 10 bases, V lost 1 base, and 16 bases had no gene match. The CDR3 bases are TGTGCCAGCAGTTTATACCCACCAACTAGCGGGGCCCCATGGGAGCAGTTCTTC. Residues: CASSLYPPTSGAPWEQFF.

V and J are TRBV6-1 and TRBJ1-5; 7 bases map to TRBD1. Trimming removed 4 bases from V and 4 bases from J; junction bases left unmatched: 7. Germline lookup yields CDR1 MNHNS and CDR2 SASEGT. The CDR3 loop spans 15 amino acids. The CDR3 loop is CASSGQGTENQPQHF. The CDR3 DNA reads as TGTGCCAGCAGTGGTCAAGGGACAGAGAATCAGCCCCAGCATTTT.

This clone was seen only once. The rearrangement joins TRBV6-4 to TRBJ2-7, with a weak D call TRBD1 (6 bases). CDR1 and CDR2 from the germline V gene are MRHNA and SNTAGT. Trimming took 4 bases from V and 3 from J, leaving 13 bases between them. This CDR3 has 14 residues. The CDR3 sequence: CASSGQEPSYEQYF. The CDR3 bases are TGTGCCAGCAGTGGACAGGAGCCTAGCTACGAGCAGTACTTC.